The source of this TCR beta chain is a study of T cell repertoires in cytomegalovirus infection. For the study at large: An indication of both CMV infection and matching HLA type came from public TCR beta signatures.

V lost 3 bases, J lost 6 bases, and 8 bases lay in between. This CDR3 region has 11 residues. Germline V gene data show CDR1 as SQVTM and CDR2 as ANQGSEA. MiXCR, applied by TCRdb to the reads, yields one record per CDR3 protein. The sample has under 300,000 distinct CDR3 sequences, more than 9% seen once; the top ten hold about 1.5%. In regard to this clonotype: Antigen specificity is unknown.

Study-wide findings and caveats: Dominating the ex vivo response were HLA-C-restricted CMV-specific TCR beta clonotypes. Cumulative frequency of public TCR beta families picked out carriers of CMV plus the relevant HLA.

Sequencing was performed on PBMCs. This TCR came from a human donor in good health (CMV status not recorded). Some clones in this sample may be carry-over from other donors' samples. The chain joins TRBV29-1 to TRBJ1-1; unclear D gene. CDR3 sequence reads: CSVEPKAEAFF. DNA for the CDR3: TGCAGCGTTGAGCCTAAGGCTGAAGCTTTCTTT.